A selection of T cell receptor beta chains follows, all from one sample in a study of cytomegalovirus exposure and HLA in healthy donors. TCRdb's table, derived via immunoSEQ multiplex PCR, lists solely in-frame clones and lacks some. The sample holds tens of thousands of clones, around 97% seen once. The source material was PBMCs. Every receptor here comes from a young man in good health and CMV-seronegative. Each CDR3 is given with its conserved first and last residue. The order of the fields is V gene, D gene, clone size, J gene, CDR3 protein, CDR3 DNA. D genes are given only for firm matches. Clone size is given for some rows only: seen once, a few or many times, or a class if the clone is expanded.

TRBV18	TRBD2	NA	TRBJ2-1	CASSPTSGRAGNWNEQFF	TGTGCCAGCTCCCCAACTAGCGGGAGGGCCGGTAATTGGAATGAGCAGTTCTTC
TRBV5-4	TRBD1	NA	TRBJ1-2	CASSLGGIYAGGPYGYTF	TGTGCCAGCAGCTTGGGAGGGATCTACGCAGGGGGGCCCTATGGCTACACCTTC
TRBV5-6	TRBD1	NA	TRBJ1-1	CASSLGTGGYTEAFF	TGTGCCAGCAGCTTGGGGACAGGGGGCTACACTGAAGCTTTCTTT
TRBV7-9	NA	NA	TRBJ1-1	CASSSPPGHPNTEAFF	TGTGCCAGCAGCTCCCCGCCCGGACACCCAAACACTGAAGCTTTCTTT
TRBV10-3	TRBD1	NA	TRBJ1-4	CAISESQGELNEKLFF	TGTGCCATCAGTGAGTCGCAGGGGGAGCTTAATGAAAAACTGTTTTTT
TRBV5-4	TRBD1	NA	TRBJ1-2	CASSPDRALYGYTF	TGTGCCAGCAGCCCCGACAGGGCCCTCTATGGCTACACCTTC
TRBV11-2	TRBD1	NA	TRBJ1-2	CASSLEGTGGYTF	TGTGCCAGCAGCTTAGAGGGGACAGGCGGCTACACCTTC
TRBV14	TRBD1	NA	TRBJ1-6	CASSQDGRGHGSPLHF	TGTGCCAGCAGCCAAGATGGCAGGGGGCATGGTTCACCCCTCCACTTT
TRBV7-8	TRBD1	NA	TRBJ1-3	CASSLGLTGGYTIYF	TGTGCCAGCAGCTTAGGTCTTACAGGGGGATACACCATATATTTT
TRBV5-8	NA	NA	TRBJ1-4	CASIRRGRQSNEKLFF	TGTGCCAGCATCCGGCGGGGTAGACAGTCTAATGAAAAACTGTTTTTT
TRBV18	NA	NA	TRBJ1-1	CASSLDGGNTEAFF	TGTGCCAGCTCCCTGGACGGAGGGAACACTGAAGCTTTCTTT
TRBV5-6	NA	NA	TRBJ2-7	CASSLDRTYEQYF	TGTGCCAGCAGCTTGGACAGGACCTACGAGCAGTACTTC
TRBV15	TRBD2	NA	TRBJ2-2	CATSRGGSGRPTNTGELFF	TGTGCCACCAGCAGAGGGGGTAGCGGGAGGCCGACGAACACCGGGGAGCTGTTTTTT
TRBV2	NA	NA	TRBJ1-1	CAALRGVMNTEAFF	TGTGCCGCACTGCGGGGGGTTATGAACACTGAAGCTTTCTTT
TRBV9	NA	once	TRBJ2-7	CASSVTDSPYEQYF	TGTGCCAGCAGCGTAACGGACTCCCCCTACGAGCAGTACTTC
TRBV11-3	TRBD2	NA	TRBJ2-7	CASSLAGLAGGPSYEQYF	TGTGCCAGCAGCTTAGCGGGACTAGCGGGAGGGCCCTCCTACGAGCAGTACTTC
TRBV19	NA	NA	TRBJ1-1	CASSWGVEAFF	TGTGCCAGTAGTTGGGGGGTTGAAGCTTTCTTT
TRBV18	NA	NA	TRBJ2-7	CASSPPVATYEQYF	TGTGCCAGCTCACCACCAGTCGCTACCTACGAGCAGTACTTC
TRBV5-8	NA	NA	TRBJ2-5	CASSLQGGGKETQYF	TGTGCCAGCAGCTTACAGGGCGGAGGAAAAGAGACCCAGTACTTC
TRBV6-1	NA	NA	TRBJ2-7	CASSEGPLYEQYF	TGTGCCAGCAGTGAAGGTCCCCTTTACGAGCAGTACTTC
TRBV6-5	NA	once	TRBJ2-5	CASSSTGQPKETQYF	TGTGCCAGCAGTTCCACTGGACAGCCAAAAGAGACCCAGTACTTC
TRBV5-6	NA	NA	TRBJ1-2	CASSLALVNYGYTF	TGTGCCAGCAGCTTGGCCCTCGTGAACTATGGCTACACCTTC
TRBV19	TRBD1	NA	TRBJ2-7	CASSLGTGYEQYF	TGTGCCAGTAGTTTAGGGACAGGCTACGAGCAGTACTTC
TRBV19	NA	NA	TRBJ1-2	CASSNGQLSYGYTF	TGTGCCAGTAGTAACGGACAGTTGAGCTATGGCTACACCTTC
TRBV4-1	TRBD2	NA	TRBJ2-1	CASSQGKGTSEYNEQFF	TGCGCCAGCAGCCAAGGGAAAGGGACTAGCGAATACAATGAGCAGTTCTTC
TRBV5-6	TRBD2	NA	TRBJ2-3	CASSLEAGVADTQYF	TGTGCCAGCAGCTTGGAGGCGGGAGTGGCAGATACGCAGTATTTT
TRBV2	TRBD2	NA	TRBJ2-7	CASSEVLAGVEQYF	TGTGCCAGCAGTGAAGTCCTAGCGGGAGTCGAGCAGTACTTC